The 30 T cell receptor beta chains below all came from one sample that was sequenced in a study of T-cell reconstitution after alpha-beta-depleted transplantation in children (TCRdb year 2016). Library preparation used PCR. The sequencer listed for this sample is Illumina HiSeq 2500. TCR libraries were prepared with molecular barcoding, using unique molecular identifiers to normalize TCRbeta repertoire quantification. TCRdb reprocessed the public reads (quality trimming at Q25 with fastp, clone calling with MiXCR) and kept in-frame beta chains. Each record represents a unique CDR3 protein, reported with the most common genes and DNA among its rows. The sample yields roughly 90,000 distinct CDR3 sequences; 12% were counted once. The ten most abundant clones make up over 11% of the sample. The source was PBMCs from the stem cell graft donor, collected from the stem cell graft. These receptor sequences come from a human donor who donated a stem cell graft to a child with inherited bone marrow failure.

This clonotype showed up many times. The V call is TRBV7-7, the J call TRBJ2-7; TRBD2 is a possible D gene (6 bases). Trimming shortened V by 1 base and J by 6 bases, and 10 bases separated the two germline ends. The germline V gene encodes CDR1 SSHAT and CDR2 FNYEAQ (reference sequence). The length of the CDR3 is 13 residues. DNA for the CDR3: TGTGCCAGCAGCTTAGAAGCGGGTTTCGAGCAGTACTTC. Protein sequence: CASSLEAGFEQYF.

The chain combines TRBV11-2 with TRBJ2-3; perhaps D is TRBD1 or TRBD2 (7 bases each). V lost 5 bases and J 2 bases, leaving 14 bases between the germline ends. The germline V gene has CDR1 SGHAT and CDR2 FQNNGV. There are 15 residues in the CDR3. CDR3 DNA: TGTGCCAGCAGCCCAGGGGGGGCTTTCACAGATACGCAGTATTTT. Its protein is CASSPGGAFTDTQYF.

On this clonotype: Compared with germline, one end of the junction differs, possibly owing to a read error. The genes are TRBV6-2 or TRBV6-3 and TRBJ1-1, with D uncertain. CDR1 MNHEY and CDR2 SVGEGT come from the germline V gene. This CDR3 has 13 amino acids. The CDR3 DNA sequence: TGTGCCAGCAGATTCGGGCTTAACACTGAAGCTTTTTTT. Translated: CASRFGLNTEAFF.

This clonotype appeared many times. This rearrangement joins TRBV27 to TRBJ1-5; D call uncertain. Between the trimmed V and J ends, which lost 0 bases and 5 bases, there was a span of 8 bases. The CDR3 consists of 14 residues. Germline V CDR1 and CDR2: MNHEY, SMNVEV (reference sequence). For the CDR3, the DNA is TGTGCCAGCAGTTTATCGTCGAGGGATCAGCCCCAGCATTTT. Amino acid sequence: CASSLSSRDQPQHF.

This clonotype was seen a few times. The chain combines TRBV7-2 with TRBJ1-1; D remains unclear. The CDR3 is made up of 13 amino acids. The V gene lost 5 bases and the J gene lost 6 bases, with 13 bases spanning the gap. Germline CDR1 reads SGHTA; CDR2 reads FQGNSA. For the CDR3, the DNA is TGTGCCAGCAGCCCTAGACCGACACCTGAAGCTTTCTTT. This encodes CASSPRPTPEAFF.

Many counts were recorded for this clonotype. This chain joins TRBV20-1 and TRBJ2-3; maybe TRBD1 (5 bases). CDR1 and CDR2 (germline): DFQATT, SNEGSKA (reference sequence). V gave up 4 bases and J gave up 2 bases, with 13 bases separating them. The CDR3 loop spans 14 amino acids. The DNA for the CDR3 is TGCAGTGCTACGAAGGGGCCCCCCACAGATACGCAGTATTTT. As protein: CSATKGPPTDTQYF.

This clonotype occurred a few times. The genes are TRBV5-4 and TRBJ2-1; TRBD2 matches at 9 bases. The CDR3 totals 15 residues. The V and J ends lost 5 bases and 6 bases, in that order; junction bases with no gene match: 9. Germline lookup yields CDR1 SGHNT and CDR2 YYREEE (reference sequence). CDR3 nucleotide sequence: TGTGCCAGCAGGGGGTTTCTAGCGGGACGCAATGAGCAGTTCTTC. Amino acid sequence: CASRGFLAGRNEQFF.

Many counts were recorded for this clonotype. This chain joins TRBV5-1 and TRBJ1-1; D gene unclear. Between the trimmed V and J ends, which lost 5 bases and 4 bases, there was a span of 12 bases. From germline, CDR1 is SGHRS and CDR2 YFSETQ. The CDR3 sequence is 13 residues long. The CDR3 here is CASRYTLSTEAFF. In DNA form, the CDR3 reads TGCGCCAGCAGGTACACGCTAAGCACTGAAGCTTTCTTT.

This clonotype was recorded many times. V gene TRBV11-3 combines with J gene TRBJ2-1, with D unclear. The CDR3 runs to 12 residues. Germline V lookup: CDR1 SGHNT, CDR2 YENEEA. V gave up 0 bases and J gave up 16 bases, with 13 bases separating them. The CDR3 reads CASSLDRAQRFF. The DNA for the CDR3 is TGTGCCAGCAGCTTAGATCGAGCGCAAAGATTCTTC.

This clonotype was observed many times. This chain links TRBV7-3 with TRBJ2-1, with a weak D call TRBD2 (6 bases). V lost 3 bases, J lost 5 bases, and 14 bases lay in between. Germline CDR1 is SGHTA and CDR2 is FQGTGA. This CDR3 comprises 15 residues. The CDR3 DNA sequence: TGTGCCAGCAGCTTCGGTGGCCCGGGGGACAATGAGCAGTTCTTC. Amino acid sequence: CASSFGGPGDNEQFF.

This clonotype came up many times. This chain links TRBV7-3 with TRBJ1-1; unclear D gene. Trimming pared 5 bases from V and 1 base from J, leaving 14 bases between. This CDR3 contains 15 residues. Germline V lookup: CDR1 SGHTA, CDR2 FQGTGA. CDR3 residues: CASSQIALGNTEAFF. The CDR3 nucleotides are TGTGCCAGCAGCCAAATCGCCTTGGGGAACACTGAAGCTTTCTTT.

This clonotype was counted at least ten times. The rearrangement joins TRBV20-1 to TRBJ1-2; maybe TRBD1 (5 bases). From germline, CDR1 is DFQATT and CDR2 SNEGSKA (reference sequence). Trimming shortened V by 0 bases and J by 4 bases, and 9 bases separated the two germline ends. The CDR3 totals 13 residues. CDR3 DNA: TGCAGTGCTAGAGATGGGGGGAGCTATGGCTACACCTTC. Encoded protein: CSARDGGSYGYTF.

The V call is TRBV4-3, the J call TRBJ1-4; D unresolved. The V end lost 0 bases, the J end lost 0 bases, and 11 bases lay between the germline ends. Germline V gene sequence: CDR1 LGHNA, CDR2 YSLEER. The CDR3 contains 17 residues. In DNA, the CDR3 is TGCGCCAGCAGCCAAGATGGATGGGCAGCAACTAATGAAAAACTGTTTTTT. The encoded protein is CASSQDGWAATNEKLFF.

The sample holds many counts of this clonotype. V usage is TRBV3-1 and J usage is TRBJ2-7; 12 bases align to TRBD1. The junction had 7 bases not matched to a gene; V was cut back by 4 bases and J by 9 bases. Germline values: CDR1 LGHDT, CDR2 YNNKEL (reference sequence). The CDR3 loop spans 14 amino acids. The CDR3 is CASSLTGQGALQYF. The CDR3 DNA follows: TGTGCCAGCAGCCTAACGGGACAGGGGGCTTTGCAGTACTTC.

Many counts were recorded for this clonotype. The chain recombines TRBV7-2 with TRBJ2-1; D is perhaps TRBD2 (6 bases). V was cut by 2 bases and J by 5 bases, with 13 bases left in between. Looked up from germline, CDR1 is SGHTA and CDR2 is FQGNSA. The CDR3 covers 15 residues. DNA for the CDR3: TGTGCCAGCAGCTTACGCCCGGGGGTCCACAATGAGCAGTTCTTC. This codes for CASSLRPGVHNEQFF.

This clonotype occurred many times. The V call is TRBV12-3 or TRBV12-4, the J call TRBJ1-3, with no clear D. Deletions cut 2 bases from V and 8 bases from J, with 13 bases between. The CDR3 length is 14 residues. CDR3 protein: CASSLRPPGYTIYF. The DNA of the CDR3 is TGTGCCAGCAGTTTAAGACCACCGGGTTACACCATATATTTT.

This clonotype was seen ten or more times. The chain combines TRBV5-1 with TRBJ2-2, with 8 positions matching TRBD1. V shed 4 bases and J 6 bases; nucleotides not matched to a gene: 11. CDR1 is SGHRS and CDR2 is YFSETQ in the germline V gene. The CDR3 has 16 amino acids. The CDR3 DNA is TGCGCCAGCAGCCCCTACGGACAGGGTCGAGCCGGGGAGCTGTTTTTT. This gives the protein CASSPYGQGRAGELFF.

This clonotype appeared a single time. This sequence joins TRBV11-3 and TRBJ2-2; a weak D match, TRBD2 (6 bases). The CDR3 has 16 residues. CDR1 SGHNT and CDR2 YENEEA come from the germline V gene. V lost 1 base to trimming and J lost 0 bases, with 9 bases between them. The DNA for the CDR3 is TGTGCCAGCAGCTTAGCGGGGGATGCGAACACCGGGGAGCTGTTTTTT. Amino acid sequence: CASSLAGDANTGELFF.

This clonotype was counted at least ten times. The genes are TRBV7-3 and TRBJ2-1, with TRBD1 matching 9 bases. With 4 bases clipped from V and 7 bases from J, the junction kept 8 bases outside the gene matches. CDR3 length equals 15 residues. Germline loops: CDR1 SGHTA, CDR2 FQGTGA. CDR3 coding DNA: TGTGCCAGCAGCTCGCCGGGACAGGGTAAAAATGAGCAGTTCTTC. Its protein product is CASSSPGQGKNEQFF.

The rearrangement uses TRBV11-2 and TRBJ2-7, with no clear D. The CDR3 is 16 amino acids. Trimming shortened V by 1 base and J by 2 bases, and 15 bases separated the two germline ends. Looked up from germline, CDR1 is SGHAT and CDR2 is FQNNGV. CDR3 amino acids: CASSLVARRITYEQYF. As DNA, the CDR3 is TGTGCCAGCAGCTTAGTTGCCAGGCGCATAACCTACGAGCAGTACTTC. The complete variable domain, with remaining parts taken from reference TRBV11-2 and TRBJ2-7, reads EAGVAQSPRYKIIEKRQSVAFWCNPISGHATLYWYQQILGQGPKLLIQFQNNGVVDDSQLPKDRFSAERLKGVDSTLKIQPAKLEDSAVYLCASSLVARRITYEQYFGPGTRLTVT.

This clonotype was picked up many times. The chain combines TRBV6-1 with TRBJ2-1, with D uncertain. V was pared by 3 bases and J by 8 bases, with 5 bases between. Germline V gene data show CDR1 as MNHNS and CDR2 as SASEGT. CDR3 length: 11 residues. The CDR3 region is CASSEWYEQFF. The CDR3 bases are TGTGCCAGCAGTGAGTGGTATGAGCAGTTCTTC.

Ten or more counts support this clonotype. The chain links TRBV29-1 to TRBJ1-5, with unresolved D. The CDR3 has 13 residues. With 2 bases removed from V and 7 bases from J, the gap between germline ends came to 12 bases. Germline V gene data show CDR1 as SQVTM and CDR2 as ANQGSEA. The CDR3 DNA reads TGCAGCGTTGAAATGGGAATAGGGCAGCCCCAGCATTTT. Encoded protein: CSVEMGIGQPQHF. The complete variable domain, with remaining parts taken from reference TRBV29-1 and TRBJ1-5, reads SAVISQKPSRDICQRGTSLTIQCQVDSQVTMMFWYRQQPGQSLTLIATANQGSEATYESGFVIDKFPISRPNLTFSTLTVSNMSPEDSSIYLCSVEMGIGQPQHFGDGTRLSIL.

In this sample, this clonotype turned up a few times. This may be a read error: a much more frequent sequence differs by one nucleotide. This chain links TRBV3-1 with TRBJ2-2; TRBD1 agrees at 7 bases. This CDR3 region has 17 residues. With V trimmed by 7 bases and J by 5 bases, 16 bases remained unmatched. Germline lookup yields CDR1 LGHDT and CDR2 YNNKEL (reference sequence). For the CDR3, the DNA is TGTGCCAGCACCCACCCGCAAGGCAGGGGGTCTACCGGGGAGCTGTTTTTT. Translating it yields CASTHPQGRGSTGELFF.

This clonotype came up many times. V gene TRBV20-1 combines with J gene TRBJ2-7, with no clear D. The V gene's germline CDR1 is DFQATT and CDR2 SNEGSKA (reference sequence). The CDR3 sequence is 12 residues long. With 6 bases removed from V and 0 bases from J, the gap between germline ends came to 9 bases. The CDR3 region is CSARQSSYEQYF. The CDR3, as DNA: TGCAGTGCCCGTCAGAGCTCCTACGAGCAGTACTTC.

This clonotype has ten or more counts. The J gene is TRBJ2-3, the V gene TRBV4-1; 8 bases map to TRBD2. Germline CDR1 and CDR2: MGHRA and YSYEKL. V shed 0 bases and J 3 bases; nucleotides not matched to a gene: 5. This CDR3 contains 16 residues. CDR3 protein: CASSQDGGDVTDTQYF. CDR3 sequence (DNA): TGCGCCAGCAGCCAAGACGGGGGGGATGTTACAGATACGCAGTATTTT.

This clonotype was detected ten times or more. CDR3 nucleotides: TGTGCCAGCAGCGTAATTGCGGGGTCGGGCGAGCAGTACTTC. It translates to CASSVIAGSGEQYF. The chain has TRBV9 and TRBJ2-7; D is perhaps TRBD2 (6 bases). Trimming took off 1 base at V and 6 bases at J, with 14 bases between the two ends. The CDR3 is 14 residues long. CDR1 and CDR2 (germline): SGDLS, YYNGEE.

This clonotype was seen repeatedly, ten times or more. The chain is built from TRBV10-3 and TRBJ2-1; 7 bases line up with TRBD2. Trimming took 7 bases from V and 7 from J; bases not matched to a gene: 10. Germline CDR1 and CDR2: ENHRY and SYGVKD. This CDR3 region has 14 residues. This chain's CDR3 is CAIKALAGVNEQFF. The CDR3 DNA reads as TGTGCCATCAAAGCTCTGGCGGGAGTTAATGAGCAGTTCTTC.

This clonotype was seen many times. The CDR3, as DNA: TGCGCCAGCAGCTTGGGAGGTTCGTGGACTGAAGCTTTCTTT. This sequence encodes CASSLGGSWTEAFF. The chain is built from TRBV5-1 and TRBJ1-1, with D hard to call. Per the germline V gene, CDR1 is SGHRS and CDR2 is YFSETQ. The ends were cut back, 0 bases at V and 5 bases at J, with 11 bases in the middle. The CDR3 has 14 amino acids.

This clonotype was counted many times. The CDR3 DNA follows: TGTGCCAGCAGTTACCCCGGGGAGCAAGAGACCCAGTACTTC. Amino acids: CASSYPGEQETQYF. V gene TRBV6-2 or TRBV6-3 combines with J gene TRBJ2-5; a possible D gene is TRBD2 (5 bases). CDR3 length: 14 residues. V gave up 2 bases and J gave up 2 bases, with 9 bases separating them. Per the germline V gene, CDR1 is MNHEY and CDR2 is SVGEGT.

This clonotype was picked up many times. The chain links TRBV20-1 to TRBJ2-1; 7 bases line up with TRBD2. The CDR3 runs to 15 residues. V shed 3 bases and J 2 bases; nucleotides not matched to a gene: 7. The germline CDR1 and CDR2 sequences are DFQATT and SNEGSKA (reference sequence). Here the CDR3 DNA reads TGCAGTGCTAGCGCGGCTAGCGGTACCTACAATGAGCAGTTCTTC. Encoded protein: CSASAASGTYNEQFF.